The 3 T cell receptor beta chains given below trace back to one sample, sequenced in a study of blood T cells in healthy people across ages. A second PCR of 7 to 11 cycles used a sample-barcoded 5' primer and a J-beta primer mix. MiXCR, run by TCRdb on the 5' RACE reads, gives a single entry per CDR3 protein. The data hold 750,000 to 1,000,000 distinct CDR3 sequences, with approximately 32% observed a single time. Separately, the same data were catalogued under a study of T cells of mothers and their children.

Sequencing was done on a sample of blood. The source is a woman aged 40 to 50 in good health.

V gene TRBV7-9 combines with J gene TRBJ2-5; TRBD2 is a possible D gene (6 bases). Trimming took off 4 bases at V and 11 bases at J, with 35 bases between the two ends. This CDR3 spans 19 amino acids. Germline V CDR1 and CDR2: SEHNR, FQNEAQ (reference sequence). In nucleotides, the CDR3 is TGTGCCAGCAGCTCTCAAACTGGGGATGCGGGGACGTTCTCCTACGAACAGTACTTC. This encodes CASSSQTGDAGTFSYEQYF. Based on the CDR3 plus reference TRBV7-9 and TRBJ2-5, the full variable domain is DTGVSQNPRHKITKRGQNVTFRCDPISEHNRLYWYRQTLGQGPEFLTYFQNEAQLEKSRLLSDRFSAERPKGSFSTLEIQRTEQGDSAMYLCASSSQTGDAGTFSYEQYFGPGTRLLVL.

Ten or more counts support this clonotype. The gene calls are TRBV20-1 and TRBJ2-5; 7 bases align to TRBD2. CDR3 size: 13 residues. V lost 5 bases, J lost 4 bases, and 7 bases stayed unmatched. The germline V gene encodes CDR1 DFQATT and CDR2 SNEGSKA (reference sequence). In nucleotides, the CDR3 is TGCAGTGCTGGGAGGGTTAGCCCAGAGACCCAGTACTTC. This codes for CSAGRVSPETQYF.

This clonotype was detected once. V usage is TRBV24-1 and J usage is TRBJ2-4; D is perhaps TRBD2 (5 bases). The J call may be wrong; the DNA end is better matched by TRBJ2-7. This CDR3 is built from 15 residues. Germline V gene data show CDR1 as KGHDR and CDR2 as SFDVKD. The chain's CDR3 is CATPSPGSLTYEQYF. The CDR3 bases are TGTGCCACGCCCTCACCGGGGAGTTTGACCTACGAGCAGTACTTC.